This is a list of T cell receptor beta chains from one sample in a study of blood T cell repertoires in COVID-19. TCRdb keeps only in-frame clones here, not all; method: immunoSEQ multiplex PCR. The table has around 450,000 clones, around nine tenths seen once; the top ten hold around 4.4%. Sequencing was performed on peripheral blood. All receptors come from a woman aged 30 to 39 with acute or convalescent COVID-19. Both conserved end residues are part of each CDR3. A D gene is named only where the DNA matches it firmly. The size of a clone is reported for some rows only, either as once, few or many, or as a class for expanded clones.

CDR3aa: CATSEAGNNEQFF
CDR3nt: TGTGCCACCAGTGAAGCGGGAAACAATGAGCAGTTCTTC
d_gene: TRBD2
j_gene: TRBJ2-1
abundance: once
v_gene: TRBV24-1

CDR3aa: CASLPGDRVGYTF
CDR3nt: TGTGCCAGCCTACCCGGGGACAGGGTCGGCTACACCTTC
d_gene: TRBD1
j_gene: TRBJ1-2
abundance: NA
v_gene: TRBV12-3/TRBV12-4

CDR3aa: CASSPAYLAGGNTGELFF
CDR3nt: TGTGCCAGCAGCCCGGCTTACCTAGCGGGGGGAAACACCGGGGAGCTGTTTTTT
d_gene: TRBD2
j_gene: TRBJ2-2
abundance: few
v_gene: TRBV7-8

CDR3aa: CAISGQDSENIQYF
CDR3nt: TGTGCCATCAGTGGACAGGATAGCGAAAACATTCAGTACTTC
d_gene: NA
j_gene: TRBJ2-4
abundance: NA
v_gene: TRBV10-3

CDR3aa: CSATDTGELFF
CDR3nt: TGCAGCGCTACAGACACCGGGGAGCTGTTTTTT
d_gene: NA
j_gene: TRBJ2-2
abundance: NA
v_gene: TRBV29-1

CDR3aa: CASSQWTGEDSPLHF
CDR3nt: TGCGCCAGCAGCCAATGGACGGGGGAAGATTCACCCCTCCACTTT
d_gene: NA
j_gene: TRBJ1-6
abundance: NA
v_gene: TRBV5-1

CDR3aa: CASSRAGGANEQFF
CDR3nt: TGTGCCAGCAGTCGTGCTGGGGGCGCCAATGAGCAGTTCTTC
d_gene: NA
j_gene: TRBJ2-1
abundance: few
v_gene: TRBV6-6

CDR3aa: CASSSQPGQGSYEQYF
CDR3nt: TGTGCCAGCAGTTCCCAACCGGGACAGGGCTCCTACGAGCAGTACTTC
d_gene: TRBD1
j_gene: TRBJ2-7
abundance: NA
v_gene: TRBV28

CDR3aa: CASSSSTGEQETQYF
CDR3nt: TGCGCCAGCAGCTCCTCTACAGGTGAACAAGAGACCCAGTACTTC
d_gene: NA
j_gene: TRBJ2-5
abundance: NA
v_gene: TRBV5-1

CDR3aa: CASSPSGGQTGELFF
CDR3nt: TGTGCCAGCAGCCCAAGCGGGGGCCAAACCGGGGAGCTGTTTTTT
d_gene: TRBD2
j_gene: TRBJ2-2
abundance: NA
v_gene: TRBV3-1/TRBV3-2

CDR3aa: CASSEDPRGYTDTQYF
CDR3nt: TGTGCCAGCAGTGAAGACCCCCGGGGGTACACAGATACGCAGTATTTT
d_gene: NA
j_gene: TRBJ2-3
abundance: NA
v_gene: TRBV6-1

CDR3aa: CAWRGGGIGELFF
CDR3nt: TGTGCCTGGAGAGGGGGTGGAATCGGGGAGCTGTTTTTT
d_gene: NA
j_gene: TRBJ2-2
abundance: NA
v_gene: TRBV30

CDR3aa: CASRTGQSYNSPLHF
CDR3nt: TGCGCCAGCAGAACTGGACAGTCCTATAATTCACCCCTCCACTTT
d_gene: NA
j_gene: TRBJ1-6
abundance: few
v_gene: TRBV4-1

CDR3aa: CASSQAGIQNTEAFF
CDR3nt: TGTGCCAGCTCACAAGCAGGGATCCAGAACACTGAAGCTTTCTTT
d_gene: NA
j_gene: TRBJ1-1
abundance: NA
v_gene: TRBV18

CDR3aa: CAWTGGQGYYGYTF
CDR3nt: TGTGCCTGGACTGGGGGACAGGGTTACTATGGCTACACCTTC
d_gene: TRBD1
j_gene: TRBJ1-2
abundance: NA
v_gene: TRBV30

CDR3aa: CASSELGGAIHEQYF
CDR3nt: TGTGCCAGCAGTGAACTAGGGGGAGCTATACACGAGCAGTACTTC
d_gene: NA
j_gene: TRBJ2-7
abundance: NA
v_gene: TRBV6-1

CDR3aa: CASSITGNTEAFF
CDR3nt: TGTGCCAGCAGCATCACAGGGAACACTGAAGCTTTCTTT
d_gene: NA
j_gene: TRBJ1-1
abundance: NA
v_gene: TRBV6-2/TRBV6-3